This TCR beta chain is drawn from a study of T-cell reconstitution after alpha-beta-depleted transplantation in children. Using unique molecular identifiers, the investigators prepared the TCRbeta library. TCRdb used MiXCR to reprocess the PCR reads, holding one entry per CDR3 protein. The sample holds 200,000 to 250,000 distinct CDR3 sequences, 12% seen once. This clonotype was seen repeatedly, ten times or more. This TCR was sampled from a human donor who donated a stem cell graft to a child with acute lymphoblastic leukemia. The starting material was PBMCs from the stem cell graft donor, obtained from the stem cell graft.

The CDR3, as DNA: TGCAGTGGATCTTTAGGGGATCGGCCCCAGCATTTT. It specifies CSGSLGDRPQHF. The gene calls are TRBV20-1 and TRBJ1-5; possible D gene TRBD1, 5 bases. V was trimmed by 7 bases and J by 9 bases, leaving 16 bases between them. The CDR3 extends over 12 amino acids. CDR1 and CDR2 (germline): DFQATT, SNEGSKA (reference sequence).